This T cell receptor (beta chain) stems from a study of spatial heterogeneity in lung cancer. Overall study context: The donor population consisted of more than 55 patients with untreated, early-stage non-small cell lung cancer. In the raw reads, each unique TCR and UMI combination was present more than ten times on average.

This clonotype was picked up many times. Its antigen remains unknown. Germline CDR1 reads MNHEY; CDR2 reads SVGAGI. This CDR3 is built from 14 residues. J gave up 2 bases and V 2 bases, and 2 bases lay outside the gene matches. Each molecule of TCR cDNA was tagged with one unique molecular identifier. TCRdb re-called the 5' RACE reads with MiXCR, one entry per CDR3 protein. The sample records about 120,000 distinct CDR3 sequences, more than 10% being singletons. General study findings and limits: Follow-up blood showed ubiquitous expanded tumor TCRs less than blood at resection did.

The time point is: blood at routine non-recurrence follow-up after resection. Unsorted samples of tumor, nontumor lung or frozen PBMC had their whole RNA sequenced. The sequence came from a male donor with early-stage non-small cell lung cancer. The J gene is TRBJ1-2, the V gene TRBV6-5, with 7 bases aligning to TRBD1. This specimen consisted of PBMCs, obtained at follow-up. CDR3 sequence reads: CASSYRDRNYGYTF. In DNA, the CDR3 is TGTGCCAGCAGTTACAGGGACAGAAACTATGGCTACACCTTC.